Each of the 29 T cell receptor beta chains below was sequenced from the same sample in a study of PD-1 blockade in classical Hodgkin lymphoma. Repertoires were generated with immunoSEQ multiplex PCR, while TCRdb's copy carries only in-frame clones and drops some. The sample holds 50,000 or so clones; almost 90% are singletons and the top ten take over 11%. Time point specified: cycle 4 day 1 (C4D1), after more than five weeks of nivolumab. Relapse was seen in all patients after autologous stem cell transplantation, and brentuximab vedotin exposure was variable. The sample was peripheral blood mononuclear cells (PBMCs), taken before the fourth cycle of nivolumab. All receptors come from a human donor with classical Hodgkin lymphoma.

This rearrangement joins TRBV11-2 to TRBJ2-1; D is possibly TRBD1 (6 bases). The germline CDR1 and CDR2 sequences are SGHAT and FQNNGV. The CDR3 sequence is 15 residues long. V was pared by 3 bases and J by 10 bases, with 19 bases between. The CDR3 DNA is TGTGCCAGCAGCTTGGCAGGGGCTCCATTATTGGAGCAGTTCTTC. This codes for CASSLAGAPLLEQFF.

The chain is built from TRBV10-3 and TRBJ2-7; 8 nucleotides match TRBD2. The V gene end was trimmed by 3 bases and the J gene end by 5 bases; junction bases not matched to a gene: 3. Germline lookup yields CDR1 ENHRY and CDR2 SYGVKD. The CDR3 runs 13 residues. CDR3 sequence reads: CAISEKREHEQYF. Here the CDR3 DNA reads TGTGCCATCAGTGAAAAGCGGGAGCACGAGCAGTACTTC.

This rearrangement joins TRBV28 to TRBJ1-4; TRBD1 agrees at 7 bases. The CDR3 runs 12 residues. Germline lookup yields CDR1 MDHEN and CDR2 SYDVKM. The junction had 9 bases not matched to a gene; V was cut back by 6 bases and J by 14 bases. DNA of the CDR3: TGTGCCAGCAGACAAACAGGGGTTCATCTGTTTTTT. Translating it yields CASRQTGVHLFF.

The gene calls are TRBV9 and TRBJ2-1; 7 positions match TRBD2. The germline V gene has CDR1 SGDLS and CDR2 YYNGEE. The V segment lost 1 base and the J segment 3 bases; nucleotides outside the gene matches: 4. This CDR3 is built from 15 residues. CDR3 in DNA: TGTGCCAGCAGCGTAACGAGGGACTACTACAATGAGCAGTTCTTC. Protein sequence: CASSVTRDYYNEQFF.

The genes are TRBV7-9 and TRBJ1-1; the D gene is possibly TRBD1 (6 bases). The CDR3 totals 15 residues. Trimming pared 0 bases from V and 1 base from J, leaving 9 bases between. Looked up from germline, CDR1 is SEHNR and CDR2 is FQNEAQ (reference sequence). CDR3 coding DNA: TGTGCCAGCAGCTTAGCAGGCAGGGGGAACACTGAAGCTTTCTTT. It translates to CASSLAGRGNTEAFF.

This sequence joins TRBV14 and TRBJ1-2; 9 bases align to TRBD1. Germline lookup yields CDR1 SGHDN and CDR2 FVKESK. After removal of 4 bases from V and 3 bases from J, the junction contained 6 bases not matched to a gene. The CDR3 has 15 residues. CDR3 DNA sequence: TGTGCCAGCAGCCGGGGACAGGGAAAAGACTATGGCTACACCTTC. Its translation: CASSRGQGKDYGYTF.

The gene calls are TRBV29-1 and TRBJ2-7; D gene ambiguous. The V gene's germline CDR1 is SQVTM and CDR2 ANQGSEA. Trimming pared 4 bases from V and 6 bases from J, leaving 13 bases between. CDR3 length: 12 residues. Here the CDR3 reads CSVGTPTGEQYF. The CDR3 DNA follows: TGCAGCGTTGGCACCCCCACCGGCGAGCAGTACTTC.

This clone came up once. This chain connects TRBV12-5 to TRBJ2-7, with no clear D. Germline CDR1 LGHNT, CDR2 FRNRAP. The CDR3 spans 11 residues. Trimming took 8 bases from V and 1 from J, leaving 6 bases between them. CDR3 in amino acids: CASTFSYEQYF. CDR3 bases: TGTGCTAGTACCTTTTCCTACGAGCAGTACTTC.

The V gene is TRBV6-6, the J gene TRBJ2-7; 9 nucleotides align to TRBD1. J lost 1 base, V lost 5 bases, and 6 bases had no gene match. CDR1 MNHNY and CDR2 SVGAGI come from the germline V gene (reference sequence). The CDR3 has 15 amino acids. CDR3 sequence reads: CASSDPGQGSYEQYF. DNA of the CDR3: TGTGCCAGCAGTGACCCCGGACAGGGGTCCTACGAGCAGTACTTC.

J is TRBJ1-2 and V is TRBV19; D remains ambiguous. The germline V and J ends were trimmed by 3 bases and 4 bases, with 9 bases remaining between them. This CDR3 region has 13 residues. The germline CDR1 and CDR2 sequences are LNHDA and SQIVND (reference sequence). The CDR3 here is CASSIGEIYGYTF. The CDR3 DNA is TGTGCCAGTAGTATTGGGGAAATCTATGGCTACACCTTC.

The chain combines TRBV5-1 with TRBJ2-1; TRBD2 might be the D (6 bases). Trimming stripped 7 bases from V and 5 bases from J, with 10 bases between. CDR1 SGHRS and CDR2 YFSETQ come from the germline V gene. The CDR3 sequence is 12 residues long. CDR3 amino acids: CASRESHNEQFF. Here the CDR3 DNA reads TGCGCCAGCCGGGAGTCCCACAATGAGCAGTTCTTC. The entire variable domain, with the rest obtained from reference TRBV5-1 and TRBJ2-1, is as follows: KAGVTQTPRYLIKTRGQQVTLSCSPISGHRSVSWYQQTPGQGLQFLFEYFSETQRNKGNFPGRFSGRQFSNSRSEMNVSTLELGDSALYLCASRESHNEQFFGPGTRLTVL.

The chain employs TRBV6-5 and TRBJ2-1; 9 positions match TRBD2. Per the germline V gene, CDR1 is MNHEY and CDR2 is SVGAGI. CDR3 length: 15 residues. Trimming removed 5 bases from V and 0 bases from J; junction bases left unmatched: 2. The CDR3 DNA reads TGTGCCAGCAGTAGTAGCGGGAGCTCCTACAATGAGCAGTTCTTC. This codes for CASSSSGSSYNEQFF.

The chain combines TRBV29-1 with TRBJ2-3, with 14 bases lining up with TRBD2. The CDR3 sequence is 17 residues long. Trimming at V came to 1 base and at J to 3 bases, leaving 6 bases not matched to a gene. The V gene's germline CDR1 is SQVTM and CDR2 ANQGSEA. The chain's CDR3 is CSVEGAGTSGRTDTQYF. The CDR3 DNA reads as TGCAGCGTTGAAGGTGCCGGGACTAGCGGGAGAACAGATACGCAGTATTTT.

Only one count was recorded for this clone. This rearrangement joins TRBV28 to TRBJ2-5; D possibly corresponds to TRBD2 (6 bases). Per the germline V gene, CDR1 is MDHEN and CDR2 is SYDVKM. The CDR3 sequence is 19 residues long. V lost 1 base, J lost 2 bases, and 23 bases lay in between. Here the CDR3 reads CASSLLGKSELASQETQYF. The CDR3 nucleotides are TGTGCCAGCAGTTTATTGGGTAAATCAGAACTAGCCTCGCAAGAGACCCAGTACTTC.

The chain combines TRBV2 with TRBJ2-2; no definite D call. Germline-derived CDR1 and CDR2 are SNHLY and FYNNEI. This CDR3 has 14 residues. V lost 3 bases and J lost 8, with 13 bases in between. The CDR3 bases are TGTGCCAGCAGTGACTACGCGTTAAATGGGGAGCTGTTTTTT. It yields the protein CASSDYALNGELFF.

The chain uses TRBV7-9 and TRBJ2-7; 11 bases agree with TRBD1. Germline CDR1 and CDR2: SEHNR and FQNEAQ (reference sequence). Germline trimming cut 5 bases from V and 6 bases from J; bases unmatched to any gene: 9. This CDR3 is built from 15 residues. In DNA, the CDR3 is TGTGCCAGCAGCAGCCTCGGACAGGGGGCCGGCGAGCAGTACTTC. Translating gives CASSSLGQGAGEQYF.

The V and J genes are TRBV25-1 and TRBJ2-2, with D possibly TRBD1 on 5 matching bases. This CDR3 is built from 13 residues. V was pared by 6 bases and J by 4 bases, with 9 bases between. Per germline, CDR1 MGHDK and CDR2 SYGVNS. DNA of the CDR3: TGTGCCAGCAGCTACGACAGCACCGGGGAGCTGTTTTTT. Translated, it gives CASSYDSTGELFF.

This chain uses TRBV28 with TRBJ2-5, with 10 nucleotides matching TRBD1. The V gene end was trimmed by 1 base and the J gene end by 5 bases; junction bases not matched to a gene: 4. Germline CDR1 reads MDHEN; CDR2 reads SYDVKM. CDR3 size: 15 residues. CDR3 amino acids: CASSLFGQGDETQYF. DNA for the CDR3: TGTGCCAGCAGTTTATTCGGACAGGGGGATGAGACCCAGTACTTC. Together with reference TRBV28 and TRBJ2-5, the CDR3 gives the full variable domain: DVKVTQSSRYLVKRTGEKVFLECVQDMDHENMFWYRQDPGLGLRLIYFSYDVKMKEKGDIPEGYSVSREKKERFSLILESASTNQTSMYLCASSLFGQGDETQYFGPGTRLLVL.

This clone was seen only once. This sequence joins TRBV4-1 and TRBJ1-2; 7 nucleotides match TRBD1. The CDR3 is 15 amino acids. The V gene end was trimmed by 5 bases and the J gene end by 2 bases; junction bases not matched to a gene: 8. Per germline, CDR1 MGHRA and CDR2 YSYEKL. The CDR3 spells CASSNQGQLNYGYTF. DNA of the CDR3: TGCGCCAGCAGCAACCAGGGACAGCTAAACTATGGCTACACCTTC.

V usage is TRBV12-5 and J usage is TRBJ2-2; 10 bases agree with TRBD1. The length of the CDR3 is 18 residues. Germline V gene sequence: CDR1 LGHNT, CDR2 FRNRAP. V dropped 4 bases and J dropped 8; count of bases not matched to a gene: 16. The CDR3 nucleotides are TGTGCTAGTGGTTCACAGCCTGACAGGGGGCGGTTTTCTGGGGAGCTGTTTTTT. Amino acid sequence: CASGSQPDRGRFSGELFF.

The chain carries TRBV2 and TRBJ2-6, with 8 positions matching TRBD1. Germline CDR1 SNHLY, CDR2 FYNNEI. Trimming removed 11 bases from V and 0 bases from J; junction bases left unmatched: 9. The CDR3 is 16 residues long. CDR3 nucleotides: TGTGCCTCGGACAGGGAACGGAGCTCTGGGGCCAACGTCCTGACTTTC. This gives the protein CASDRERSSGANVLTF. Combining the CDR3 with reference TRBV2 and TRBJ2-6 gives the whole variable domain EPEVTQTPSHQVTQMGQEVILRCVPISNHLYFYWYRQILGQKVEFLVSFYNNEISEKSEIFDDQFSVERPDGSNFTLKIRSTKLEDSAMYFCASDRERSSGANVLTFGAGSRLTVL.

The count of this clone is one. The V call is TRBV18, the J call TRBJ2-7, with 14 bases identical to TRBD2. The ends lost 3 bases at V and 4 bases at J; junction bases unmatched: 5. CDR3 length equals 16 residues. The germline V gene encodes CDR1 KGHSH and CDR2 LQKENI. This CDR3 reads CASSPGLAGGGYEQYF. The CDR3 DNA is TGTGCCAGCTCACCTGGACTAGCGGGAGGAGGTTACGAGCAGTACTTC.

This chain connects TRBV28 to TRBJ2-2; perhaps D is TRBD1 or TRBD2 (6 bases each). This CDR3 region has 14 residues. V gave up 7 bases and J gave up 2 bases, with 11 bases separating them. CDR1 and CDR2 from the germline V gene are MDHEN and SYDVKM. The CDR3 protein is CASTGGANTGELFF. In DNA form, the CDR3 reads TGTGCCAGCACCGGGGGCGCAAACACCGGGGAGCTGTTTTTT.

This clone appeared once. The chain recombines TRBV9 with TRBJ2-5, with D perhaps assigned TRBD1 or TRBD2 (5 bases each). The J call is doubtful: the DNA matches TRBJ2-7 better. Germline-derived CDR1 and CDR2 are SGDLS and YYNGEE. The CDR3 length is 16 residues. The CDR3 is CASSDPRDGSSYEQYF. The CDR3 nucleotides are TGTGCCAGCAGTGATCCCCGGGACGGAAGCTCCTACGAGCAGTACTTC.

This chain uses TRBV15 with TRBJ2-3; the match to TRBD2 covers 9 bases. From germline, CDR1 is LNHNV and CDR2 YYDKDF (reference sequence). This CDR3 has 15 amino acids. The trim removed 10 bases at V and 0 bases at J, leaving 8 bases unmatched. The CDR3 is CAILSTSGSTDTQYF. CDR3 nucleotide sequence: TGTGCCATCCTGAGCACTAGCGGGAGCACAGATACGCAGTATTTT.

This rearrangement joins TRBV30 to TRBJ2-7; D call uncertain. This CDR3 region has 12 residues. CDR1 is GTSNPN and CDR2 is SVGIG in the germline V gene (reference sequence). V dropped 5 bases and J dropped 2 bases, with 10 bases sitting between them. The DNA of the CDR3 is TGTGCCTGGGAAGGGTTCCCCTACGAGCAGTACTTC. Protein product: CAWEGFPYEQYF.

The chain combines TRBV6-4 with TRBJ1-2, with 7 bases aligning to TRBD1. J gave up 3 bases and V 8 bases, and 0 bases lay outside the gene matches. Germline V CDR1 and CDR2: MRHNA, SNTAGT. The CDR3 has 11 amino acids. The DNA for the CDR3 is TGTGCCAGCGACAGGGACTATGGCTACACCTTC. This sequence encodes CASDRDYGYTF.

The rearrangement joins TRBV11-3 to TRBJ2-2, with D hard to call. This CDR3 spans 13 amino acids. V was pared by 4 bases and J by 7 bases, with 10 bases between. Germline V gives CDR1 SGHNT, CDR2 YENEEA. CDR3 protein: CASSSEGGGELFF. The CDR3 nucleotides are TGTGCCAGCAGCTCGGAAGGTGGCGGGGAGCTGTTTTTT. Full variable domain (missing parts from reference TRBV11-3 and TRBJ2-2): EAGVVQSPRYKIIEKKQPVAFWCNPISGHNTLYWYLQNLGQGPELLIRYENEEAVDDSQLPKDRFSAERLKGVDSTLKIQPAELGDSAVYLCASSSEGGGELFFGEGSRLTVL.

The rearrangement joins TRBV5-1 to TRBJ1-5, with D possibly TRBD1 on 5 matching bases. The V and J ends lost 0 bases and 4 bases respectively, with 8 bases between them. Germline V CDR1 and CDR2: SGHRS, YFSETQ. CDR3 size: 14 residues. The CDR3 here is CASSLVSGNQPQHF. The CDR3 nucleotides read TGCGCCAGCAGCTTGGTTTCAGGGAATCAGCCCCAGCATTTT.